This TCR beta chain came from a study of beta chain features in type 1 diabetes. Whole-study findings and limits: Type 1 diabetes patients showed a moderate but significant shortening of TCRB CDR3s in all four CD4+ subsets.

This clone showed up just a few times. No antigen is known for it. Reverse transcribing all isolated RNA meant expressed TCRB transcripts were sequenced. Repertoires were generated with immunoSEQ multiplex PCR, while TCRdb's copy carries only in-frame clones and drops some. The table shows almost 350,000 clones, with about 18% occurring only once. Per the germline V gene, CDR1 is LGHNA and CDR2 is YSLEER. V shed 3 bases and J 7 bases; nucleotides not matched to a gene: 12. The CDR3 runs 17 residues. A sort by CD45RO/CCR7/CD25/CD127/CD95/CD27 yielded CD4+ naive, central memory, regulatory and stem cell-like memory cells.

V is TRBV4-3 and J is TRBJ2-4, with 10 bases identical to TRBD2. The origin of this receptor is a woman between 18 and 29 years old in good health. The sample comprised naive CD4+ T cells from blood. CDR3 amino acids: CASSHRGLADASNIQYF. The CDR3 DNA sequence: TGCGCCAGCAGCCACCGCGGACTAGCGGATGCTAGCAACATTCAGTACTTC.